These 8 T cell receptor beta chains came from one sample sequenced in a study of chemoradiotherapy in HPV16-positive cancers. Using immunoSEQ multiplex PCR, the repertoire was profiled, and TCRdb retains in-frame clones only, with some absent. This repertoire shows 40,000 or so clones, more than 65% found once; its top ten account for about 4.8%. The source material was blood, sampled from a patient who underwent chemoradiotherapy. These receptors all stem from a human donor with HPV-associated anogenital cancer.

The sample holds a few counts of this clone. V is TRBV6-5 and J is TRBJ1-2; possible D gene TRBD1, 5 bases. This CDR3 comprises 11 residues. V lost 8 bases and J 8 bases, leaving 12 bases between the germline ends. Germline V CDR1 and CDR2: MNHEY, SVGAGI. The CDR3 sequence: CASGTLGGYTF. The CDR3 DNA follows: TGTGCCAGCGGGACCCTGGGGGGCTACACCTTC.

The genes are TRBV6-6 and TRBJ2-1, with D tentatively TRBD1 (5 bases). CDR1 and CDR2 (germline): MNHNY, SVGAGI (reference sequence). V was pared by 5 bases and J by 6 bases, with 20 bases between. The CDR3 contains 16 residues. CDR3 coding DNA: TGTGCCAGCAGTGCTGGACAAGGTGGCTCACTCAATGAGCAGTTCTTC. It is translated as CASSAGQGGSLNEQFF.

The chain joins TRBV9 to TRBJ1-1; D might be TRBD1 (6 bases). CDR3 length: 12 residues. Germline loops: CDR1 SGDLS, CDR2 YYNGEE. V was clipped by 5 bases and J by 3 bases, with 8 bases between them. CDR3 sequence: CASSTGYTEAFF. In DNA, the CDR3 is TGTGCCAGCAGTACAGGGTACACTGAAGCTTTCTTT.

This chain links TRBV5-1 with TRBJ2-3; 10 bases are shared with TRBD2. The germline gives CDR1 SGHRS, CDR2 YFSETQ. The V gene end was trimmed by 4 bases and the J gene end by 2 bases; junction bases not matched to a gene: 4. The CDR3 has 15 amino acids. The CDR3 bases are TGCGCCAGCAGCCTTAGCGGGGGGACCACAGATACGCAGTATTTT. The encoded protein is CASSLSGGTTDTQYF.

The rearrangement links TRBV14 to TRBJ2-3; D possibly corresponds to TRBD2 (6 bases). The CDR3 covers 15 residues. Per germline, CDR1 SGHDN and CDR2 FVKESK. Trimming removed 2 bases from V and 3 bases from J, with 12 bases in between. CDR3 DNA sequence: TGTGCCAGCAGCCAAAGAGCGGGTACTACAGATACGCAGTATTTT. Translation: CASSQRAGTTDTQYF.

This rearrangement joins TRBV15 to TRBJ2-7; D is possibly TRBD1 or TRBD2 (5 bases each). CDR3 length: 13 amino acids. V lost 0 bases to trimming and J lost 6 bases, with 9 bases between them. Germline lookup yields CDR1 LNHNV and CDR2 YYDKDF (reference sequence). CDR3 nucleotide sequence: TGTGCCACCAGCAGAGACAGGGAGTCCGAGCAGTACTTC. Translated: CATSRDRESEQYF.

In regard to this clone: The conserved closing phenylalanine or tryptophan is absent in this CDR3, likely reflecting a read error. It is unclear where the CDR3 begins or ends on the DNA, so no DNA is shown, and the CDR3 is as TCRdb lists it. The CDR3: CSARRDEGTI. The chain carries TRBV20-1 and TRBJ1-3. Germline CDR1 reads DFQATT; CDR2 reads SNEGSKA (reference sequence). The CDR3 totals 10 residues, both ends included.

A few counts support this clone. The chain carries TRBV18 and TRBJ1-1; D not resolved. CDR1 and CDR2 from the germline V gene are KGHSH and LQKENI. This CDR3 contains 16 residues. Trimming pared 0 bases from V and 8 bases from J, leaving 19 bases between. The CDR3 DNA sequence: TGTGCCAGCTCACCACCGGGGTCAGGAGCGCTTGAGGAAGCTTTCTTT. It yields the protein CASSPPGSGALEEAFF.